This T cell receptor (beta chain) was observed in a study of T cell repertoires in cytomegalovirus infection. Study as a whole: CMV epitopes that were recently identified and HLA-C-restricted were used alongside well-studied HLA-B-restricted ones. Public TCR beta signatures indicated both CMV infection and matching HLA type. Study outcomes and limitations: Carriers of CMV and the relevant HLA type were discriminated by public TCR beta frequency.

The CDR3 has 10 residues. The germline gives CDR1 DFQATT, CDR2 SNEGSKA (reference sequence). TCRdb re-called the reads through MiXCR, storing one row per CDR3 protein. The sample shows about 270,000 distinct CDR3 sequences, roughly a fifth of them seen only once. This clonotype has only one observation. The antigen remains undetermined. This clonotype was sampled from a human donor in good health (CMV status not recorded). Some clones in this sample may be carry-over from other donors' samples. Sequenced material: cultured PBMCs, taken from culture after CMV antigen stimulation. The chain has TRBV20-1 and TRBJ1-2, with TRBD1 as a possible D gene (5 bases). The chain's CDR3 is CSGRGLGYTF. The CDR3 nucleotides read TGCAGCGGGAGGGGATTGGGCTACACCTTC.